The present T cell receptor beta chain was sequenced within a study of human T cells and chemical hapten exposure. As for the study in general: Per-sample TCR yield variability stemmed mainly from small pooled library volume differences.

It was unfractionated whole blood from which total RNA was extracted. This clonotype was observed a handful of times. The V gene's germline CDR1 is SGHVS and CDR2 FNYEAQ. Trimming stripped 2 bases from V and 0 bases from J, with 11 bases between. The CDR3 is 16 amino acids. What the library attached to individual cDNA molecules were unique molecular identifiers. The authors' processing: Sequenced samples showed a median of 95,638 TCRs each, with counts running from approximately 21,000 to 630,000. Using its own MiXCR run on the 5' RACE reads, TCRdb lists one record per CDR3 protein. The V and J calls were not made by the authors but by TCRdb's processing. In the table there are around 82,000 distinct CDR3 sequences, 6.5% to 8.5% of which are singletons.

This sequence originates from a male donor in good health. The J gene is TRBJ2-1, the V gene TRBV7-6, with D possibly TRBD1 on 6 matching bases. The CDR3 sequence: CASSLRDTSSYNEQFF. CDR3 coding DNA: TGTGCCAGCAGCTTAAGGGACACGAGCTCCTACAATGAGCAGTTCTTC. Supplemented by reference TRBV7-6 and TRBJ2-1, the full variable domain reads GAGVSQSPRYKVTKRGQDVALRCDPISGHVSLYWYRQALGQGPEFLTYFNYEAQQDKSGLPNDRFSAERPEGSISTLTIQRTEQRDSAMYRCASSLRDTSSYNEQFFGPGTRLTVL.